The rows below give T cell receptor beta chains drawn from one sample of a study of cytomegalovirus exposure and HLA in healthy donors. Produced via immunoSEQ multiplex PCR; TCRdb's table is partial and in-frame only. The sample includes about 96,000 clones, approximately 74% of them seen just once. Sequences were obtained from PBMCs. Source of these receptors: a woman between 65 and 79 years old in good health and CMV-seropositive. The CDR3 runs from the conserved cysteine through the conserved F or W. A D gene is named only where the DNA matches it firmly. Clone size is given for some rows only: seen once, a few or many times, or a class if the clone is expanded.

d_call cdr3_length clone_size j_call v_call cdr3_nt cdr3_aa
TRBD1 14 once TRBJ1-4 TRBV7-2 TGTGCCAGCAGCTTCGACAGGGGGGATGAAAAACTGTTTTTT CASSFDRGDEKLFF
. 16 . TRBJ1-2 TRBV15 TGTGCCACCAGCAGAGAGCCCCTTCGACGCGGCTATGGCTACACCTTC CATSREPLRRGYGYTF
TRBD1 15 few TRBJ1-5 TRBV9 TGTGCCAGCAGCGTAGGGACAGGGATAGAGCAGCCCCAGCATTTT CASSVGTGIEQPQHF
. 13 . TRBJ2-5 TRBV30 TGTGCCTGGTCCAGAAGCGACCAAGAGACCCAGTACTTC CAWSRSDQETQYF
TRBD1 14 few TRBJ1-4 TRBV6-1 TGTGCCAGCTTTGACAGGGGCACTAATGAAAAACTGTTTTTT CASFDRGTNEKLFF
TRBD2 15 few TRBJ2-1 TRBV7-3 TGTGCCAGCAGCGCACTAGCGGCCTCCTACAATGAGCAGTTCTTC CASSALAASYNEQFF
. 17 few TRBJ2-5 TRBV4-1 TGCGCCAGCAGCCAATGGGGGGTTAGCGCGATTAAAGAGACCCAGTACTTC CASSQWGVSAIKETQYF
TRBD1 14 . TRBJ2-4 TRBV29-1 TGCAGCGTTACTCGCCAACAGGGGCAAAACATTCAGTACTTC CSVTRQQGQNIQYF
TRBD1 19 . TRBJ2-4 TRBV4-1 TGCGCCAGCAGCCAAGTGGCCCCAAGGACAGGGATAGCCAAAAACATTCAGTACTTC CASSQVAPRTGIAKNIQYF
. 14 . TRBJ1-5 TRBV28 TGTGCCAGCAGTCTCCTTAACACCTATCAGCCCCAGCATTTT CASSLLNTYQPQHF
TRBD1 16 . TRBJ2-3 TRBV5-1 TGCGCCAGCAGCGAGGGACAGAAGACTAGCACAGATACGCAGTATTTT CASSEGQKTSTDTQYF
. 18 . TRBJ1-3 TRBV9 TGTGCCAGCAGCGGGGGCCGGGTTTGGAGAAGTTCTGGAAACACCATATATTTT CASSGGRVWRSSGNTIYF
TRBD1 14 few TRBJ2-2 TRBV5-1 TGCGCCAGCCGGACAGGGATTAATACCGGGGAGCTGTTTTTT CASRTGINTGELFF
. 16 few TRBJ2-2 TRBV7-8 TGTGCCAGCAGCGTAACCCTCAGGGAGAACACCGGGGAGCTGTTTTTT CASSVTLRENTGELFF
TRBD2 16 . TRBJ2-2 TRBV28 TGTGCCAGCAGTTTGAGAGCGGGAGTAGGTACCGGGGAGCTGTTTTTT CASSLRAGVGTGELFF
. 13 . TRBJ1-6 TRBV7-9 TGTGCCAGCAGCTTAGACTTCCGTTCACCCCTCCACTTT CASSLDFRSPLHF
TRBD1 16 . TRBJ2-7 TRBV28 TGTGCCAGCAGTCGGGACTTAAGACAGGGGACCTACGAGCAGTACTTC CASSRDLRQGTYEQYF
TRBD1 14 . TRBJ2-7 TRBV5-4 TGTGCCAGCAGCAGGGACAGGGCCTCCTACGAGCAGTACTTC CASSRDRASYEQYF